This record looks at one T cell receptor (beta chain) sequence and its context. The antigen is undetermined. The source of the sample is a study of graft-versus-host responses after intestinal transplantation. About the research overall: For about three years after anti-thymocyte globulin induction, all recipients took tacrolimus and steroids. Overall study results and limits: GvH clones detected in recipient marrow included some appearing first in ileum or blood.

With 5 bases clipped from V and 2 bases from J, the junction kept 9 bases outside the gene matches. CDR1 and CDR2 from the germline V gene are MNHEY and SMNVEV (reference sequence). The CDR3 covers 16 residues. Produced via immunoSEQ multiplex PCR; TCRdb's table is partial and in-frame only. The table records 75,000 to 100,000 clones, around 86% of them present only once. The receptor was derived from a human donor who received an intestinal transplant. The sequences come from unstimulated CD8+ T cells sorted from spleen or lymph node cells, collected before intestinal transplant. The V gene is TRBV27, the J gene TRBJ2-7; 10 bases are shared with TRBD2. Here the CDR3 DNA reads TGTGCCAGCAGTACGACCGGGACTAGCGCCGCCTACGAGCAGTACTTC. Translated: CASSTTGTSAAYEQYF.